These T cell receptor beta chains were read from a single sample in a study of blood T cell repertoires in COVID-19. Clones were read by immunoSEQ multiplex PCR, and TCRdb kept only the in-frame ones, dropping some. The table lists about 120,000 clones, 65% to 90% of them singletons, with 9.5% to 13% in the top ten. Sequencing input: peripheral blood. The receptors here all came from a human donor in a cohort sampled during active COVID-19. CDR3s include the opening cysteine and the closing phenylalanine or tryptophan. The D gene is left open where the match is weak. A row's size may be missing; if present it is once, few, many or a size class.

abundance,j_gene,d_gene,v_gene,CDR3nt,CDR3aa
.,TRBJ1-2,TRBD1,TRBV6-1,TGTGCCAGCAGTGAAGAGGAGACAGGGGATGGCTACACCTTC,CASSEEETGDGYTF
.,TRBJ2-7,TRBD1,TRBV25-1,TGTGCCAGCAGTGACACAGGGACAGGGCTCGAGCAGTACTTC,CASSDTGTGLEQYF
.,TRBJ1-3,TRBD1,TRBV6-6,TGTGCCAGCAGTTACGGACAACAGGGGCGAGGAAACACCATATATTTT,CASSYGQQGRGNTIYF
.,TRBJ2-6,TRBD1,TRBV7-8,TGTGCCAGCAGCTTAGTCGGACAGGGGAGGTCTGGGGCCAACGTCCTGACTTTC,CASSLVGQGRSGANVLTF
.,TRBJ2-3,.,TRBV6-6,TGTGCCAGCAAGGCCGGTCGGGGTGCAGATACGCAGTATTTT,CASKAGRGADTQYF
.,TRBJ2-1,TRBD1,TRBV5-1,TGCGCCAGCAGCCCTGGGGCAGGGGGCGGGAATGAGCAGTTCTTC,CASSPGAGGGNEQFF
.,TRBJ2-6,.,TRBV5-4,TGTGCCAGCAGCTTGGGGGCCCCTGGGGCCAACGTCCTGACTTTC,CASSLGAPGANVLTF
.,TRBJ2-5,.,TRBV3-1/TRBV3-2,TGTGCCAACAGCCCCAGGACAGCCCAAGAGACCCAGTACTTC,CANSPRTAQETQYF
few,TRBJ1-5,.,TRBV6-2/TRBV6-3,TGTGCCAGCAGTTACCTCCAACAGGGCAGCAATCAGCCCCAGCATTTT,CASSYLQQGSNQPQHF
.,TRBJ2-1,TRBD1,TRBV3-1/TRBV3-2,TGTGCCAGCAGCCAGTATCCGACTGGGACAGGGAGAACGGATGAGCAGTTCTTC,CASSQYPTGTGRTDEQFF
.,TRBJ2-7,TRBD1,TRBV19,TGTGCCAGTAGCCCGGACAGGGGGCACTTCTACGAGCAGTACTTC,CASSPDRGHFYEQYF
.,TRBJ2-2,.,TRBV28,TGTGCCAGCAGGGTGGAGGGGACCGGGGAGCTGTTTTTT,CASRVEGTGELFF
.,TRBJ2-5,.,TRBV18,TGTGCCAGCTCCACCAACAGCGGAACAGAGACCCAGTACTTC,CASSTNSGTETQYF
.,TRBJ2-1,TRBD2,TRBV5-6,TGTGCCAGCAGCTCGGGACTAGCGGGGGACTTCTACAATGAGCAGTTCTTC,CASSSGLAGDFYNEQFF
.,TRBJ2-3,TRBD2,TRBV27,TGTGCCAGCAGTACGACCGGGACTAGCGGGGGCGTACTTCGCACAGATACGCAGTATTTT,CASSTTGTSGGVLRTDTQYF